Listed below are T cell receptor beta chains from one sample, sequenced in a study of blood T cell repertoires in COVID-19. The repertoire was sequenced with immunoSEQ multiplex PCR; TCRdb's copy has only in-frame clones and lacks some. The profile covers approximately 300,000 clones, with 80% to 90% appearing a single time and about 5% taken by the ten largest. Sequencing input: PBMCs or T cells enriched from blood (not recorded which). These receptors all come from a woman aged 25 to 45 who had recovered from COVID-19. CDR3s include the opening cysteine and the closing phenylalanine or tryptophan. A D gene is named only where the DNA matches it firmly. Clone size is given for some rows only: seen once, a few or many times, or a class if the clone is expanded.

D gene | J gene | CDR3 length | clone size | V gene | CDR3 DNA | CDR3 protein
TRBD1 | TRBJ1-4 | 12 | once | TRBV19 | TGTGCCAGCCAGGGGGATACAGAAAAACTGTTTTTT | CASQGDTEKLFF
TRBD1 | TRBJ1-5 | 15 | once | TRBV28 | TGTGCCAGCAGGTCGACAGGGGATGGCAATCAGCCCCAGCATTTT | CASRSTGDGNQPQHF
- | TRBJ2-7 | 15 | - | TRBV7-9 | TGTGCCAGCAGCTTAGTGGGGGGGCAAGTCCCCGAGCAGTACTTC | CASSLVGGQVPEQYF
- | TRBJ1-4 | 15 | - | TRBV28 | TGTGCCAGCAGTTCACAGGGTAGAACTAATGAAAAACTGTTTTTT | CASSSQGRTNEKLFF
- | TRBJ2-3 | 15 | - | TRBV19 | TGTGCCAGTAGTTTGGGGGAGGAATACACAGATACGCAGTATTTT | CASSLGEEYTDTQYF
TRBD1 | TRBJ1-6 | 15 | - | TRBV5-6 | TGTGCCAGCAGCACCGGACAGGGGGCCGATTCACCCCTCCACTTT | CASSTGQGADSPLHF
- | TRBJ2-3 | 15 | - | TRBV5-1 | TGCGCCAGCAGCTTGGCGGACAGCTTCACAGATACGCAGTATTTT | CASSLADSFTDTQYF
TRBD2 | TRBJ2-5 | 13 | - | TRBV6-1 | TGTGCCAGCAGTGAAGCTGGGGGGGTGACCCAGTACTTC | CASSEAGGVTQYF
- | TRBJ1-4 | 15 | - | TRBV3-1/TRBV3-2 | TGTGCCAGCAGCCAAGGAGGGGGACCCGGCGAAAAACTGTTTTTT | CASSQGGGPGEKLFF
- | TRBJ1-6 | 16 | - | TRBV2 | TGTGCCAGCAGTGTAGACAGACCCACCGATAATTCACCCCTCCACTTT | CASSVDRPTDNSPLHF
- | TRBJ1-1 | 10 | - | TRBV2 | TGTGCCAGCAGTGGGACAGAAGCTTTCTTT | CASSGTEAFF
- | TRBJ1-1 | 13 | - | TRBV21-1 | TGTGCCAGCAGCAAAGGAGCGGACACTGAAGCTTTCTTT | CASSKGADTEAFF
TRBD1 | TRBJ2-2 | 18 | - | TRBV9 | TGTGCCAGCAGCGTTAGCCCGGACAGGGGCGAGAACACCGGGGAGCTGTTTTTT | CASSVSPDRGENTGELFF
- | TRBJ1-5 | 13 | - | TRBV2 | TGTGCCAGCTCCCCCCCAGGGGAACAGCCCCAGCATTTT | CASSPPGEQPQHF
- | TRBJ1-1 | 16 | - | TRBV2 | TGTGCCAGCAGAGCTACTGCGGGACCCGGGGGCACTGAAGCTTTCTTT | CASRATAGPGGTEAFF
- | TRBJ2-7 | 11 | - | TRBV12-3/TRBV12-4 | TGTGCCAGCAGTGACTACTACGAGCAGTACTTC | CASSDYYEQYF
TRBD2 | TRBJ2-3 | 12 | - | TRBV10-3 | TGTGCCGCCAGAACTAGCGACGATACGCAGTATTTT | CAARTSDDTQYF
- | TRBJ2-7 | 16 | - | TRBV6-5 | TGTGCCAGCAGTTACTTCAAGACAGGCGTAACCTACGAGCAGTACTTC | CASSYFKTGVTYEQYF
- | TRBJ2-4 | 17 | - | TRBV11-2 | TGTGCCAGCAGCCCGACCGGGACAAGCCTAGCCAAAAACATTCAGTACTTC | CASSPTGTSLAKNIQYF
- | TRBJ1-2 | 15 | - | TRBV15 | TGTGCCACCAGCAGAGAGGTAGGAGGATTCTATGGCTACACCTTC | CATSREVGGFYGYTF
- | TRBJ1-1 | 14 | few | TRBV6-1 | TGTGCCAGCAGTGAAACGAGTGGCGGGACTGAAGCTTTCTTT | CASSETSGGTEAFF
TRBD1 | TRBJ1-1 | 16 | - | TRBV20-1 | TGCAGTGCTAGTGGCGCCCCACAGGGGACGAACACTGAAGCTTTCTTT | CSASGAPQGTNTEAFF
- | TRBJ1-1 | 14 | - | TRBV18 | TGTGCCAGCTCACGGGCTTCCATGAACACTGAAGCTTTCTTT | CASSRASMNTEAFF
TRBD1 | TRBJ1-2 | 12 | few | TRBV7-3 | TGTGCCAGCAGCTACGGTCGGACAGGCGGGGTCTTC | CASSYGRTGGVF
TRBD1 | TRBJ2-7 | 15 | - | TRBV2 | TGTGCCAGCAGTGGAACCGGGACAGGGATTTACGAGCAGTACTTC | CASSGTGTGIYEQYF
TRBD1 | TRBJ1-2 | 16 | - | TRBV7-8 | TGTGCCAGCAGCCCCCGCAGGGACAGGGGGCACGATGGCTACACCTTC | CASSPRRDRGHDGYTF
- | TRBJ1-6 | 17 | once | TRBV18 | TGTGCCAGCTCACCACCGGCATCCAACAGGGTTAATTCACCCCTCCACTTT | CASSPPASNRVNSPLHF
- | TRBJ2-1 | 12 | - | TRBV4-1 | TGCGCCAGCAGCCAATTCAGGAATGAGCAGTTCTTC | CASSQFRNEQFF
- | TRBJ1-4 | 12 | once | TRBV7-2 | TGTGCCAGCAGCTTAGGGGCAGACAAACTGTTTTTT | CASSLGADKLFF